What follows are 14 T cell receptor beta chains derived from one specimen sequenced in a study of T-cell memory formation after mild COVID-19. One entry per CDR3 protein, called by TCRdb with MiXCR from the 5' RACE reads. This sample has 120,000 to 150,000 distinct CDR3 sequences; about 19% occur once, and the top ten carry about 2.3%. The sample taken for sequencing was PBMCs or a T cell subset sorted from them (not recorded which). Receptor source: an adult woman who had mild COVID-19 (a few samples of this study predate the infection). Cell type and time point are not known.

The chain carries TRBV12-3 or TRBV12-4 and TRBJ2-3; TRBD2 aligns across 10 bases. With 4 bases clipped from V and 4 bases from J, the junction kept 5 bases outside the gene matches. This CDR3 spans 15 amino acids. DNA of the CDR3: TGTGCCAGCAGTTCACGGACTAGCGGCCCAGATACGCAGTATTTT. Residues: CASSSRTSGPDTQYF.

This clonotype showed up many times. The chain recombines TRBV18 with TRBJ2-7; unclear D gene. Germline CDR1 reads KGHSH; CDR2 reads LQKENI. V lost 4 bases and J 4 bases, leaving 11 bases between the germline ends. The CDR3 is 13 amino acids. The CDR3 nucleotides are TGTGCCAGCTCACTCCAACAAGAATACGAGCAGTACTTC. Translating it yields CASSLQQEYEQYF.

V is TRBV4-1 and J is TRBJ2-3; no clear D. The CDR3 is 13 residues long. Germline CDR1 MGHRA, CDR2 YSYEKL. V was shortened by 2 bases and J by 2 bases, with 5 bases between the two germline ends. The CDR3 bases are TGCGCCAGCAGCCAAACAGCCACAGATACGCAGTATTTT. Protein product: CASSQTATDTQYF.

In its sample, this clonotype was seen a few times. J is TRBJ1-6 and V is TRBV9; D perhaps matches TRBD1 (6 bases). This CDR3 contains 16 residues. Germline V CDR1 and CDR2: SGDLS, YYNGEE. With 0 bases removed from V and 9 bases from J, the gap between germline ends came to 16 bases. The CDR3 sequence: CASSVGDTRTGSPLHF. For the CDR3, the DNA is TGTGCCAGCAGCGTAGGGGACACACGCACTGGTTCACCCCTCCACTTT. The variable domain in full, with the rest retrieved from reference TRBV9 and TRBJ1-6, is DSGVTQTPKHLITATGQRVTLRCSPRSGDLSVYWYQQSLDQGLQFLIQYYNGEERAKGNILERFSAQQFPDLHSELNLSSLELGDSALYFCASSVGDTRTGSPLHFGNGTRLTVT.

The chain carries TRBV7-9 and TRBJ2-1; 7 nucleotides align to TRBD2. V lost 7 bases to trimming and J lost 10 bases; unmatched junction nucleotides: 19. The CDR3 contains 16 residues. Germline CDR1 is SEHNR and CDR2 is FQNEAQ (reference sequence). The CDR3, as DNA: TGTGCCAGCACTCCGGCGAGGCTAGCGGCCCTAGGGGAGCAGTTCTTC. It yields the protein CASTPARLAALGEQFF.

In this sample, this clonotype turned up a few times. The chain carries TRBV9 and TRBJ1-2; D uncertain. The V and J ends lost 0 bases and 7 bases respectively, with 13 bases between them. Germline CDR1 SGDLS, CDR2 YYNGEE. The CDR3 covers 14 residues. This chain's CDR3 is CASSVVSGVGGYTF. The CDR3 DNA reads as TGTGCCAGCAGCGTAGTGTCCGGGGTTGGTGGCTACACCTTC.

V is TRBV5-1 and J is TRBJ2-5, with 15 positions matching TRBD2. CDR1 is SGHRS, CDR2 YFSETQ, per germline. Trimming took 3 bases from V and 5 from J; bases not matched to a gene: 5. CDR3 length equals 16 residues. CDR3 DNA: TGCGCCAGCAGCTCCCGGACTAGCGGGGGGGCGGAGACCCAGTACTTC. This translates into CASSSRTSGGAETQYF.

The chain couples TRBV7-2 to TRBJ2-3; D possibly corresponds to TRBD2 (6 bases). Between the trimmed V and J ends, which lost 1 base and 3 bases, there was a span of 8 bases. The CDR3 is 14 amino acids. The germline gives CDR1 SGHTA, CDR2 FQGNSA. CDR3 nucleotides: TGTGCCAGCAGCTTAGTAGCGGTTACAGATACGCAGTATTTT. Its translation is CASSLVAVTDTQYF.

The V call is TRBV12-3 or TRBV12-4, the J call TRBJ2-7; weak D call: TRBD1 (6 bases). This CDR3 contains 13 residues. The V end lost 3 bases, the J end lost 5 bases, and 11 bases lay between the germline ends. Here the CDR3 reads CASSLVRGHEQYF. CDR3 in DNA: TGTGCCAGCAGTTTGGTCAGGGGCCACGAGCAGTACTTC.

The CDR3 DNA reads TGTGCCAGCAGTCCCTTACCCAATGAGCAGTTCTTC. The encoded protein is CASSPLPNEQFF. The chain is built from TRBV12-3 or TRBV12-4 and TRBJ2-1; D unclear. The V end was cut by 5 bases, the J end by 6 bases, with 8 bases between. This CDR3 spans 12 amino acids.

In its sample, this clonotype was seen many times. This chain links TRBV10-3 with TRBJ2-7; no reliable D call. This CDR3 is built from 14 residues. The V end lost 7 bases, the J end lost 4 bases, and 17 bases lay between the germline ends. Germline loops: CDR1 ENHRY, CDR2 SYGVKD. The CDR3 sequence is CAINPDTTRYEQYF. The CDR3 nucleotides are TGTGCCATCAACCCGGATACGACCCGTTACGAGCAGTACTTC.

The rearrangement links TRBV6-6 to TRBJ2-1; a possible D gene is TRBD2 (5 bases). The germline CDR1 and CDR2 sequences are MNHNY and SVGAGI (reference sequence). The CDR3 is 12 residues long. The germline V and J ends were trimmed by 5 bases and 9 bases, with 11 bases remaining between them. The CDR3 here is CASSPAGGEQFF. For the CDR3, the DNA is TGTGCCAGCAGTCCTGCGGGCGGTGAGCAGTTCTTC.

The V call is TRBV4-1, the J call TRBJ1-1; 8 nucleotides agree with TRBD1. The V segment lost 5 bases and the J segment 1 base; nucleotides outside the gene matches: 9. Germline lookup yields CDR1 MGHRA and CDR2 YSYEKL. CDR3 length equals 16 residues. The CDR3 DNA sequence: TGCGCCAGCAGCAGCGGACAGGGTGGTACGAACACTGAAGCTTTCTTT. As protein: CASSSGQGGTNTEAFF.

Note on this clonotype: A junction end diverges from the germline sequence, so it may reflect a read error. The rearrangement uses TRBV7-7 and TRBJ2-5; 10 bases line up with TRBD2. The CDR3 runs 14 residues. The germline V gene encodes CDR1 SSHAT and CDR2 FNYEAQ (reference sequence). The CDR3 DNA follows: TGTGCTAGCAGCTTACCGGGACTAGCGTCGGTACAGTACTTC. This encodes CASSLPGLASVQYF.